The present entry profiles one TCR beta chain with its context. The target antigen is unknown. This sample is part of a study of beta chain features in type 1 diabetes. Study summary: Healthy donors and patients had similar age, gender and cell yields.

The isolated RNA, all of it, was reverse transcribed, so expressed TCRB transcripts were what got sequenced. Measured with immunoSEQ multiplex PCR; TCRdb has only the in-frame clones, and not every one. The table lists about 700,000 clones, roughly 13% of them singletons. This CDR3 contains 13 residues. Germline CDR1 is GTSNPN and CDR2 is SVGIG (reference sequence). Trimming shortened V by 5 bases and J by 5 bases, and 15 bases separated the two germline ends. Notes on the study in general: For type 1 diabetes patients, VDJ junctions showed fewer insertions and more deletions. TCRB CDR3s from Type 1 diabetes patients were moderately but significantly shorter in all four CD4+ subsets. Across patients, naive, central memory and Treg TCRB repertoires exhibited apparently greater similarity than was observed across healthy donors.

The receptor's source is a man between 18 and 35 years old with type 1 diabetes. The chain is built from TRBV30 and TRBJ1-1, with D uncertain. Sequencing was done on a sample of naive CD4+ T cells from blood. CDR3 protein: CAWGTYRGTEAFF. The CDR3 bases are TGTGCCTGGGGTACATACCGAGGGACTGAAGCTTTCTTT.